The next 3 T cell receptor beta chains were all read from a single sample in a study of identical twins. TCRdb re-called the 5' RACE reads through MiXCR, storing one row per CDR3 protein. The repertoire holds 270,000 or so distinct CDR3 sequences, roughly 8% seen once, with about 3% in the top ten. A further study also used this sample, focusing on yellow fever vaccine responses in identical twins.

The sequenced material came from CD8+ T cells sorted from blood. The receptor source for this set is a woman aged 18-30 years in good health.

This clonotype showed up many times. CDR3 nucleotide sequence: TGTGCCAGCAGCTCTCTCCGGCAGGGGGGTGCAGATACGCAGTATTTT. This translates into CASSSLRQGGADTQYF. The rearrangement links TRBV5-6 to TRBJ2-3; tentative D call: TRBD1 (7 bases). V shed 3 bases and J shed 4 bases, with 18 bases lying between them. Germline V gene sequence: CDR1 SGHDT, CDR2 YYEEEE. The CDR3 sequence is 16 residues long.

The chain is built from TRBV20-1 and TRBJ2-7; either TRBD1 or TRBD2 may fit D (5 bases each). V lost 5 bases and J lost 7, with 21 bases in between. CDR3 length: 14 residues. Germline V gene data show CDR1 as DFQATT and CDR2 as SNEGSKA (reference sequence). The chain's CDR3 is CSALPEGSSLEQYF. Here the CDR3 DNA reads TGCAGTGCTCTTCCAGAGGGGAGCTCCCTGGAGCAGTACTTC.

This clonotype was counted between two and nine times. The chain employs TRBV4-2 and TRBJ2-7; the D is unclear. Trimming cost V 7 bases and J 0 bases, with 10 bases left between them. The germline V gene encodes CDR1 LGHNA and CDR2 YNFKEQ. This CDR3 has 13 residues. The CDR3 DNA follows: TGTGCCAGCAAACCGAGCGACTCCTACGAGCAGTACTTC. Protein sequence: CASKPSDSYEQYF.